This T cell receptor beta chain was sequenced in a study of regulatory T cells in long-lasting Graves disease. According to the study, TCR beta libraries were built with iRepertoire HTBI primers and CDR3-region Arm-PCR. One entry per CDR3 protein results from TCRdb running MiXCR on the multiplex PCR reads. Of 680,000 or so distinct CDR3 sequences in the sample, 15% to 20% are singletons; the top ten hold about 17%. Findings and limits, study-wide: Persistent disease preferred TRBV28, TRBJ1-2 and TRBJ2-5.

Notes on this clonotype: The antigen is unknown.

With 3 bases removed from V and 0 bases from J, the gap between germline ends came to 13 bases. The CDR3 is 16 residues long. CDR1 and CDR2 (germline): MNHNS, SASEGT. Stated time point: newly diagnosed GD, antithyroid drugs for less than 3 months. RNA extracted from PBMCs served as the sequencing template. The patient group derived from an endocrinology department in Xi'an, China. A further study also used this sample, focusing on T cells in Graves' hyperthyroidism and ophthalmopathy.

The sequence derives from a woman aged 25 to 39 with Graves disease. The material was peripheral blood mononuclear cells (PBMCs), obtained at new diagnosis, from a patient treated with antithyroid drugs. The chain couples TRBV6-1 to TRBJ2-3; D ambiguous. The CDR3 region is CASSDQVLSSTDTQYF. CDR3 sequence (DNA): TGTGCCAGCAGTGATCAGGTCCTATCCAGCACAGATACGCAGTATTTT.